Below, 15 T cell receptor beta chains from the same sample are listed, as sequenced in a study of blood T cell repertoires in COVID-19. Only in-frame clones appear in the TCRdb table, and some are missing; sequencing was by immunoSEQ multiplex PCR. Here the sample spans roughly 96,000 clones, roughly 82% being singletons. Source material: peripheral blood. These receptors originate from an elderly man with acute or convalescent COVID-19.

The J gene is TRBJ2-5, the V gene TRBV28, with D unresolved. This CDR3 has 15 residues. Germline loops: CDR1 MDHEN, CDR2 SYDVKM. V lost 7 bases and J 5 bases, leaving 20 bases between the germline ends. The CDR3 DNA sequence: TGTGCCAGCACCCCCCCGGTAGGAGAGGAGGAGACCCAGTACTTC. It specifies CASTPPVGEEETQYF.

This chain joins TRBV7-2 and TRBJ2-1; 13 nucleotides align to TRBD2. Germline CDR1 SGHTA, CDR2 FQGNSA. This CDR3 is 16 amino acids long. The ends lost 6 bases at V and 3 bases at J; junction bases unmatched: 5. DNA of the CDR3: TGTGCCAGCAGAGGGACTAGCGGGACGAACTACAATGAGCAGTTCTTC. Translated: CASRGTSGTNYNEQFF.

The J gene is TRBJ2-6, the V gene TRBV5-1; possibly TRBD1 for D (6 bases). Trimming took 0 bases from V and 0 from J, leaving 19 bases between them. The CDR3 has 20 amino acids. Germline V gives CDR1 SGHRS, CDR2 YFSETQ. DNA for the CDR3: TGCGCCAGCAGCTTGGAAAGAGCCGGGACAAGGTTCTCTGGGGCCAACGTCCTGACTTTC. The encoded protein is CASSLERAGTRFSGANVLTF.

As regards this clone: Within the sample, other DNA sequences also encode this same CDR3. V is TRBV5-1 and J is TRBJ2-3, with 8 bases fitting TRBD1. There are 16 residues in the CDR3. Looked up from germline, CDR1 is SGHRS and CDR2 is YFSETQ. The V gene end was trimmed by 0 bases and the J gene end by 0 bases; junction bases not matched to a gene: 3. The CDR3 DNA is TGCGCCAGCAGCTTGGATGGACAGGGCAGCACAGATACGCAGTATTTT. Its protein is CASSLDGQGSTDTQYF.

The chain uses TRBV12-3 or TRBV12-4 and TRBJ1-2; D is unclear. This CDR3 has 13 amino acids. Trimming took off 2 bases at V and 8 bases at J, with 12 bases between the two ends. CDR3 DNA sequence: TGTGCCAGCAGTTTACGGTCAGGACTCGGCTACACCTTC. Translated: CASSLRSGLGYTF.

The chain's CDR3 is CASSIISTVGRYEQYF. The DNA for the CDR3 is TGTGCCAGTAGTATCATCTCGACAGTAGGGCGCTACGAGCAGTACTTC. V usage is TRBV19 and J usage is TRBJ2-7; D possibly corresponds to TRBD1 (5 bases). The CDR3 spans 16 residues. Looked up from germline, CDR1 is LNHDA and CDR2 is SQIVND (reference sequence). Deletions cut 3 bases from V and 3 bases from J, with 18 bases between.

This clone was found once. This chain links TRBV2 with TRBJ2-5, with a weak D call TRBD1 (6 bases). The CDR3 has 14 amino acids. Germline CDR1 SNHLY, CDR2 FYNNEI. The ends were cut back, 3 bases at V and 5 bases at J, with 13 bases in the middle. The CDR3 nucleotides are TGTGCCAGCAGTGAGCGACAGGTCCAGGAGACCCAGTACTTC. Its protein product is CASSERQVQETQYF.

In its sample, this clone was seen once. For the CDR3, the DNA is TGTGCCAGCAGCCCGAGGGGAAACACCATATATTTT. Its translation: CASSPRGNTIYF. J is TRBJ1-3 and V is TRBV5-6; no reliable D call. This CDR3 is 12 amino acids long. Trimming pared 4 bases from V and 4 bases from J, leaving 6 bases between. Per germline, CDR1 SGHDT and CDR2 YYEEEE.

The gene calls are TRBV6-4 and TRBJ1-5, with 7 bases fitting TRBD1. Germline-derived CDR1 and CDR2 are MRHNA and SNTAGT. The junction had 5 bases not matched to a gene; V was cut back by 3 bases and J by 9 bases. The CDR3 sequence is 13 residues long. As DNA, the CDR3 is TGTGCCAGCAGTGAGTCAGGGGGAACGCCCCAGCATTTT. Amino acids: CASSESGGTPQHF.

The chain combines TRBV3-1 (or the pseudogene TRBV3-2) with TRBJ2-2, with D possibly TRBD2 on 6 matching bases. V was clipped by 3 bases and J by 4 bases, with 18 bases between them. Germline V gene sequence: CDR1 LGHDT, CDR2 YNNKEL (reference sequence). The CDR3 runs to 17 residues. This CDR3 reads CASSQPGTFRSTGELFF. CDR3 bases: TGTGCCAGCAGCCAGCCCGGGACTTTTCGGTCCACCGGGGAGCTGTTTTTT.

V gene TRBV30 combines with J gene TRBJ2-1; a possible D gene is TRBD2 (5 bases). The CDR3 sequence is 14 residues long. Trimming removed 1 base at V and 7 bases at J, with 14 bases between. The V gene's germline CDR1 is GTSNPN and CDR2 SVGIG (reference sequence). The DNA for the CDR3 is TGTGCCTGGAGTGGGAACCTAAGGACTAATGAGCAGTTCTTC. As protein: CAWSGNLRTNEQFF.

The chain links TRBV11-2 to TRBJ2-1; TRBD1 aligns across 11 bases. Germline V gene lookup returns CDR1 SGHAT and CDR2 FQNNGV. V trimming: 5 bases; J trimming: 7 bases; junction bases outside the gene matches: 4. CDR3 length: 14 amino acids. The CDR3 coding sequence is TGTGCCAGCAGCCATTGGGACAGGGGGAATGAGCAGTTCTTC. Translated: CASSHWDRGNEQFF.

The CDR3 bases are TGTGCCAGTAGTACGGGACAGAATTACAATGAGCAGTTCTTC. It is translated as CASSTGQNYNEQFF. V usage is TRBV19 and J usage is TRBJ2-1, with TRBD1 matching over 7 bases. The CDR3 has 14 amino acids. Germline CDR1 LNHDA, CDR2 SQIVND (reference sequence). V lost 4 bases and J lost 4; bases outside the gene matches: 4.

This sequence joins TRBV19 and TRBJ2-7; 8 positions agree with TRBD1. CDR1 and CDR2 (germline): LNHDA, SQIVND (reference sequence). The length of the CDR3 is 12 residues. The J segment lost 6 bases and the V segment lost 5 bases, leaving 3 bases of the junction unmatched. The CDR3: CASSDTGGEQYF. CDR3 DNA: TGTGCCAGTAGTGATACAGGGGGCGAGCAGTACTTC. Full variable domain (outside the CDR3, taken from reference TRBV19 and TRBJ2-7): DGGITQSPKYLFRKEGQNVTLSCEQNLNHDAMYWYRQDPGQGLRLIYYSQIVNDFQKGDIAEGYSVSREKKESFPLTVTSAQKNPTAFYLCASSDTGGEQYFGPGTRLTVT.

This chain links TRBV29-1 with TRBJ2-6, with TRBD1 identical over 10 bases. This CDR3 has 17 residues. The trim removed 3 bases at V and 0 bases at J, leaving 5 bases unmatched. Germline V gene sequence: CDR1 SQVTM, CDR2 ANQGSEA. This CDR3 is CSVDGTGAFSGANVLTF. DNA for the CDR3: TGCAGCGTTGATGGGACAGGGGCCTTCTCTGGGGCCAACGTCCTGACTTTC.